The 19 T cell receptor beta chains below come from one sample, sequenced in a study of cytomegalovirus exposure and HLA in healthy donors. The PCR made use of 60 Vbeta and 13 Jbeta primers. TCRdb keeps only in-frame clones here, not all; method: immunoSEQ multiplex PCR. The table shows some 200,000 clones, with about four fifths occurring only once. The material sequenced was PBMCs. These receptor sequences come from a girl aged 10 to 17 in good health and CMV-seropositive.

In regard to this clone: The junction does not match germline at one end; this may be a read error. The V gene is TRBV6-5, the J gene TRBJ2-1, with TRBD2 matching 8 bases. CDR1 is MNHEY and CDR2 is SVGAGI in the germline V gene. The CDR3 spans 14 residues. The CDR3 DNA reads TGTTCCAGCGGACGCTCGGGGGGGCTCAATGAGCAGTTCTTC. Its protein is CSSGRSGGLNEQFF.

V usage is TRBV10-3 and J usage is TRBJ2-3; D is ambiguous. The length of the CDR3 is 15 residues. Germline values: CDR1 ENHRY, CDR2 SYGVKD. The V end lost 3 bases, the J end lost 0 bases, and 10 bases lay between the germline ends. CDR3 sequence: CAISDLSTSTDTQYF. The CDR3 DNA is TGTGCCATCAGTGATCTGAGTACTAGCACAGATACGCAGTATTTT.

This clone occurred a few times. V and J are TRBV15 and TRBJ1-1; 8 bases align to TRBD1. V shed 3 bases and J 9 bases; nucleotides not matched to a gene: 12. Per germline, CDR1 LNHNV and CDR2 YYDKDF (reference sequence). The CDR3 runs to 15 residues. CDR3 bases: TGTGCCACCAGCAGCCCCGGACAGGGCTCTTCGAAAGCTTTCTTT. Its protein is CATSSPGQGSSKAFF.

V gene TRBV25-1 combines with J gene TRBJ2-3; the D gene is possibly TRBD1 (5 bases). CDR1 and CDR2 from the germline V gene are MGHDK and SYGVNS. V was shortened by 9 bases and J by 4 bases, with 14 bases between the two germline ends. The length of the CDR3 is 13 residues. DNA of the CDR3: TGTGCCAGACGCAGGGAAAGGGCAGATACGCAGTATTTT. Its translation is CARRRERADTQYF.

Details on this clone: Mismatch with germline at one junction end may stem from a read error. Other DNA sequences in the sample encode the same CDR3. This chain joins TRBV27 and TRBJ1-6, with a possible D match to TRBD1 (6 bases). The CDR3 totals 14 residues. Per germline, CDR1 MNHEY and CDR2 SMNVEV (reference sequence). Written as DNA, the CDR3 is TGTGCCAGCAGTTCAACAGGGCCCAATTCACCCCTTCACTTT. Encoded protein: CASSSTGPNSPLHF.

The V call is TRBV9, the J call TRBJ2-1; 7 nucleotides line up with TRBD2. V was clipped by 1 base and J by 7 bases; unmatched bases: 2. The CDR3 has 13 amino acids. CDR1 is SGDLS and CDR2 is YYNGEE in the germline V gene. CDR3 residues: CASSVWGGNEQFF. The CDR3 nucleotides are TGTGCCAGCAGCGTATGGGGAGGGAATGAGCAGTTCTTC.

The chain uses TRBV11-2 and TRBJ2-4, with D hard to call. The CDR3 has 14 amino acids. V was trimmed by 0 bases and J by 7 bases, leaving 10 bases between them. Germline V gene lookup returns CDR1 SGHAT and CDR2 FQNNGV. The CDR3 is CASSLDRVSNIQYF. In DNA form, the CDR3 reads TGTGCCAGCAGCTTAGATCGGGTTAGCAACATTCAGTACTTC. Together with reference TRBV11-2 and TRBJ2-4, the CDR3 gives the full variable domain: EAGVAQSPRYKIIEKRQSVAFWCNPISGHATLYWYQQILGQGPKLLIQFQNNGVVDDSQLPKDRFSAERLKGVDSTLKIQPAKLEDSAVYLCASSLDRVSNIQYFGAGTRLSVL.

The chain recombines TRBV6-5 with TRBJ1-4; maybe TRBD1 (5 bases). V was trimmed by 2 bases and J by 10 bases, leaving 14 bases between them. Looked up from germline, CDR1 is MNHEY and CDR2 is SVGAGI. This CDR3 is 14 amino acids long. CDR3 in amino acids: CASSYTGGGGKLFF. CDR3 nucleotides: TGTGCCAGCAGTTACACGGGGGGTGGAGGAAAACTGTTTTTT.

This clone has more than one count but fewer than ten. The chain joins TRBV6-5 to TRBJ2-5; D possibly corresponds to TRBD2 (5 bases). The CDR3 is made up of 13 amino acids. Trimming stripped 10 bases from V and 5 bases from J, with 17 bases between. In germline, CDR1 is MNHEY, CDR2 SVGAGI. CDR3 protein: CATAEGRRETQYF. The CDR3 DNA reads as TGTGCCACAGCAGAGGGAAGGCGGGAGACCCAGTACTTC.

The chain links TRBV5-1 to TRBJ2-3; weak D call: TRBD2 (5 bases). The germline V gene encodes CDR1 SGHRS and CDR2 YFSETQ. The CDR3 runs to 13 residues. With 5 bases removed from V and 1 base from J, the gap between germline ends came to 8 bases. DNA of the CDR3: TGCGCCAGCAGGCCCGGGGGCACAGATACGCAGTATTTT. Its protein is CASRPGGTDTQYF.

In its sample, this clone was seen a few times. The chain uses TRBV6-4 and TRBJ2-3, with TRBD1 matching 11 bases. The V gene's germline CDR1 is MRHNA and CDR2 SNTAGT. Trimming removed 6 bases from V and 5 bases from J; junction bases left unmatched: 7. The CDR3 is 15 residues long. CDR3 residues: CASSAGQGGRDTQYF. Written as DNA, the CDR3 is TGTGCCAGCAGCGCGGGACAGGGGGGCAGAGATACGCAGTATTTT.

The CDR3 loop is CASSSTGEGAGNTIYF. The CDR3 bases are TGTGCCAGCAGTTCAACAGGGGAAGGAGCTGGAAACACCATATATTTT. This chain connects TRBV6-4 to TRBJ1-3, with TRBD1 identical over 7 bases. The germline V gene encodes CDR1 MRHNA and CDR2 SNTAGT. The CDR3 sequence is 16 residues long. V lost 5 bases, J lost 2 bases, and 9 bases stayed unmatched.

CDR3 residues: CASSRSGGDNEQFF. CDR3 coding DNA: TGCGCCAGCAGCCGGAGCGGGGGGGACAATGAGCAGTTCTTC. The chain employs TRBV10-1 and TRBJ2-1; 10 nucleotides match TRBD2. Germline loops: CDR1 WNHNN, CDR2 SYGVQD (reference sequence). This CDR3 is built from 14 residues. J was trimmed by 5 bases and V by 6 bases; bases with no gene match: 4.

The gene calls are TRBV4-3 and TRBJ2-7, with D possibly TRBD2 on 6 matching bases. The CDR3 covers 13 residues. V lost 1 base and J lost 4, with 8 bases in between. The germline gives CDR1 LGHNA, CDR2 YSLEER. CDR3 DNA sequence: TGCGCCAGCAGCCAAGGGACTAATTACGAGCAGTACTTC. As protein: CASSQGTNYEQYF.

V usage is TRBV27 and J usage is TRBJ2-5; 8 positions agree with TRBD1. Per the germline V gene, CDR1 is MNHEY and CDR2 is SMNVEV (reference sequence). V was pared by 6 bases and J by 5 bases, with 11 bases of the junction left unmatched. The CDR3 runs 15 residues. The CDR3 DNA is TGTGCCAGCAGCCCCATACAATCAGGGGGCGAGACCCAGTACTTC. Amino acids: CASSPIQSGGETQYF.

J is TRBJ2-1 and V is TRBV7-2; 7 nucleotides match TRBD2. The CDR3 is 14 residues long. V trimming: 6 bases; J trimming: 6 bases; junction bases outside the gene matches: 8. CDR1 and CDR2 from the germline V gene are SGHTA and FQGNSA. CDR3 bases: TGTGCCAGCAGTCCTAGACTAGCAACCAATGAGCAGTTCTTC. Its translation: CASSPRLATNEQFF.

V usage is TRBV19 and J usage is TRBJ2-5; D uncertain. Trimming took off 1 base at V and 3 bases at J, with 3 bases between the two ends. The CDR3 has 12 amino acids. Germline V lookup: CDR1 LNHDA, CDR2 SQIVND (reference sequence). The CDR3 loop is CASSIAEETQYF. As DNA, the CDR3 is TGTGCCAGTAGTATAGCGGAAGAGACCCAGTACTTC.

This chain connects TRBV7-9 to TRBJ2-1, with D possibly matching TRBD2 (6 bases). The CDR3 extends over 13 amino acids. The germline gives CDR1 SEHNR, CDR2 FQNEAQ (reference sequence). Trimming took off 5 bases at V and 7 bases at J, with 12 bases between the two ends. CDR3 sequence reads: CASSPAGWNEQFF. In DNA form, the CDR3 reads TGTGCCAGCAGCCCGGCGGGATGGAATGAGCAGTTCTTC.

This clone was seen only a few times. The chain combines TRBV18 with TRBJ2-2; maybe TRBD2 (6 bases). The CDR3 is made up of 16 amino acids. Between the trimmed V and J ends, which lost 5 bases and 7 bases, there was a span of 20 bases. CDR1 is KGHSH and CDR2 is LQKENI in the germline V gene. In DNA form, the CDR3 reads TGTGCCAGCTCAGCCTACCGGGACTCCCTCGGCGGGGAGCTGTTTTTT. Translating gives CASSAYRDSLGGELFF.